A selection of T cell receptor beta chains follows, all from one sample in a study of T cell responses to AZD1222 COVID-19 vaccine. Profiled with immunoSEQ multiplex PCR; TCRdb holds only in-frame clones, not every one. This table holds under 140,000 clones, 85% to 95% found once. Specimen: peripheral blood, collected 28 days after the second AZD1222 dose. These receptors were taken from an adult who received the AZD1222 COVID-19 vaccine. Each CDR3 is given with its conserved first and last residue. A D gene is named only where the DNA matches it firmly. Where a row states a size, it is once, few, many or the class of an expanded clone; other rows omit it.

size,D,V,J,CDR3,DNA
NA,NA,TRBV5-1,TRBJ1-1,CASTLRGWPYTEAFF,TGCGCCAGCACCCTCCGAGGGTGGCCGTACACTGAAGCTTTCTTT
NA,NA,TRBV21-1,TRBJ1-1,CARGPVCSMNTEAFF,TGTGCCAGGGGCCCCGTTTGCAGCATGAACACTGAAGCTTTCTTT
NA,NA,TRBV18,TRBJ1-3,CASSPGRAGNTIYF,TGTGCCAGCTCACCAGGCAGGGCTGGAAACACCATATATTTT
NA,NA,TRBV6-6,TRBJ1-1,CASSSPMILSQAFF,TGTGCCAGCAGTTCCCCTATGATCCTATCCCAAGCTTTCTTT
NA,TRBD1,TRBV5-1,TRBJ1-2,CASNAGTGGHGYTF,TGCGCCAGCAATGCGGGGACAGGGGGCCATGGCTACACCTTC
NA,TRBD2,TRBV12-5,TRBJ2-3,CASGLVPGLAETDTQYF,TGTGCTAGTGGTTTGGTACCAGGGCTAGCGGAAACAGATACGCAGTATTTT
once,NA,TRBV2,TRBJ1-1,CASIRGSTEAFF,TGTGCCAGCATCCGGGGGAGCACTGAAGCTTTCTTT
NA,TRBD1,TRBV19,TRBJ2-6,CASKTGDAGANVLTF,TGTGCCAGTAAAACAGGGGACGCTGGGGCCAACGTCCTGACTTTC
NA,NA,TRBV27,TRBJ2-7,CASSLSPLGYEQYF,TGTGCCAGCAGTTTATCCCCCCTTGGCTATGAGCAGTACTTC
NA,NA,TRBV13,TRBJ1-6,CASSFDGAARSPLHF,TGTGCCAGCAGCTTCGATGGGGCTGCGAGATCACCCCTCCACTTT
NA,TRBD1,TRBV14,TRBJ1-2,CASSPLDTRTGQGGYTF,TGTGCCAGCAGCCCCCTAGATACCCGAACTGGACAGGGGGGCTACACCTTC
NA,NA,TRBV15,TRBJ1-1,CATKESLNTEAFF,TGTGCCACCAAGGAGAGTCTGAACACTGAAGCTTTCTTT
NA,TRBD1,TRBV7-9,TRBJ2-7,CASSSWTGDYEQYF,TGTGCCAGCAGCTCGTGGACAGGGGACTACGAGCAGTACTTC
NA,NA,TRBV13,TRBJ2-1,CASSSLGSSYNEQFF,TGTGCCAGCAGCTCCCTCGGGAGCTCCTACAATGAGCAGTTCTTC
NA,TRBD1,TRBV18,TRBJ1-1,CASSRTGGAESKNTEAFF,TGTGCCAGCTCACGGACAGGGGGCGCGGAGTCTAAGAACACTGAAGCTTTCTTT
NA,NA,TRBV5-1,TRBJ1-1,CASGGGAGNTEAFF,TGCGCCAGTGGGGGCGGGGCAGGGAACACTGAAGCTTTCTTT
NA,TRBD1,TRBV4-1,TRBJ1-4,CASSRQDREGEKLFF,TGCGCCAGCAGCCGTCAGGACAGGGAAGGAGAAAAACTGTTTTTT
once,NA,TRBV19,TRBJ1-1,CASSNDRLRAEAFF,TGTGCCAGTAGTAACGACAGGCTCAGGGCTGAAGCTTTCTTT
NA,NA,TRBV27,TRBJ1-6,CASSFKRGSSYNSPLHF,TGTGCCAGCAGCTTCAAAAGGGGTAGCTCCTATAATTCACCCCTCCACTTT
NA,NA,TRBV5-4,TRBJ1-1,CASSHLRQANTEAFF,TGTGCCAGCAGCCACTTACGACAGGCGAACACTGAAGCTTTCTTT
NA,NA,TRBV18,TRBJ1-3,CASSPPSLSGNTIYF,TGTGCCAGCTCACCACCCTCTCTTTCTGGAAACACCATATATTTT
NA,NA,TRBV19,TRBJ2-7,CASSNLAHREQYF,TGTGCCAGTAGTAACCTAGCTCATCGCGAGCAGTACTTC
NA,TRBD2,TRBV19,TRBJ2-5,CASSGTSGETQYF,TGTGCCAGTAGTGGGACTAGCGGAGAGACCCAGTACTTC
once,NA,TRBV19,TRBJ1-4,CASSMTVTNEKLFF,TGTGCCAGTAGTATGACGGTTACTAATGAAAAACTGTTTTTT
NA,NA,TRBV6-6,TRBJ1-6,CASSLVGGLQINSPLHF,TGTGCCAGCAGTCTAGTCGGGGGGCTTCAAATTAATTCACCCCTCCACTTT
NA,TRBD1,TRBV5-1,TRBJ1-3,CASKGDSSGNTIYF,TGCGCCAGCAAGGGGGACAGCTCTGGAAACACCATATATTTT
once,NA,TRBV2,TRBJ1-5,CASSVNGKSNQPQHF,TGTGCCAGCAGTGTTAATGGGAAAAGCAATCAGCCCCAGCATTTT
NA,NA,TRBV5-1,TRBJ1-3,CASRIGTSSSGNTIYF,TGCGCCAGCAGGATTGGGACTTCCAGCTCTGGAAACACCATATATTTT
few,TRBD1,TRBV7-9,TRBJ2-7,CASKGTDF,TGTGCCAGCAAGGGGACAGACTTC
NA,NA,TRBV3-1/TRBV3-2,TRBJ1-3,CASSQGPEAGNTIYF,TGTGCCAGCAGCCAAGGTCCCGAGGCCGGAAACACCATATATTTT
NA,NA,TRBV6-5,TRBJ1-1,CASSFGRRMRTEAFF,TGTGCCAGCAGTTTTGGACGGCGGATGCGGACTGAAGCTTTCTTT
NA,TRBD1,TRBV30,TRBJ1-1,CAWRGTVRLEAFF,TGTGCCTGGAGGGGGACAGTTAGGCTTGAAGCTTTCTTT
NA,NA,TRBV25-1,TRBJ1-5,CASSLGLGNQPQHF,TGTGCCAGCAGTCTGGGCCTCGGCAATCAGCCCCAGCATTTT
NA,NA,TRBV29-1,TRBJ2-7,CSVMTHYEQYF,TGCAGCGTTATGACCCACTACGAGCAGTACTTC
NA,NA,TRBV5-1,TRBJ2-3,CASSFGGQASTDTQYF,TGCGCCAGCAGCTTTGGGGGGCAGGCTAGCACAGATACGCAGTATTTT
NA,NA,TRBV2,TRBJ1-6,CASSEVVTPLHF,TGTGCCAGCAGTGAAGTAGTCACACCCCTCCACTTT
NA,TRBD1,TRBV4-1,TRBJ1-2,CASSQPGQGSNYGYTF,TGCGCCAGCAGCCAACCCGGACAGGGGAGTAACTATGGCTACACCTTC